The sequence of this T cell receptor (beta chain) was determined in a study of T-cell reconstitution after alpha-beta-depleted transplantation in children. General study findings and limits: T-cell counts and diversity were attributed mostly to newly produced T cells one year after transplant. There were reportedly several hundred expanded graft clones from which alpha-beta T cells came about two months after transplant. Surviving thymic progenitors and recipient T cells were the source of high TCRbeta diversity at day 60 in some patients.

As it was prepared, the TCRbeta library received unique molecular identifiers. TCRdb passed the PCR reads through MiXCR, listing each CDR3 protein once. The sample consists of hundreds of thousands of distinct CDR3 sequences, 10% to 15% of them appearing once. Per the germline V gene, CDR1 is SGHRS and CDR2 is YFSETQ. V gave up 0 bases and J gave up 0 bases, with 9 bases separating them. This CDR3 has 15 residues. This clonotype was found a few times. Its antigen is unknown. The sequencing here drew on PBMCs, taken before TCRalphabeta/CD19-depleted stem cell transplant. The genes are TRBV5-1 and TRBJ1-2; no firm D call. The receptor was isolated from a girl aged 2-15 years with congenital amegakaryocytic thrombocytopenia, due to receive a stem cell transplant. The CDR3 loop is CASSLEAYANYGYTF. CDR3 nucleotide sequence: TGCGCCAGCAGCTTGGAGGCGTACGCTAACTATGGCTACACCTTC.